These 27 T cell receptor beta chains share one sample of origin, sequenced in a study of vaccination and CD4 T cells after COVID-19. With the Oncomine TCR Beta short-read assay, DNA from cultured CD4+ T cells was sequenced. MiXCR was run by TCRdb on the PCR reads, yielding one entry per CDR3 protein. The sample has around 16,000 distinct CDR3 sequences, around half seen once; the top ten hold roughly 20%. For these receptors, no antigen is known. As to treatment: roughly 11-day PBMC culture with coronavirus spike peptide pools or control peptides (ViraFEST assay). Sequenced here: CD4+ T cells from blood, cultured in vitro, sampled before SARS-CoV-2 vaccination. All receptors derive from a human donor who had recovered from COVID-19.

The V call is TRBV10-3, the J call TRBJ1-6; weak D call: TRBD1 (5 bases). Germline V gives CDR1 ENHRY, CDR2 SYGVKD. The CDR3 runs 13 residues. V was shortened by 3 bases and J by 5 bases, with 5 bases between the two germline ends. The CDR3 spells CAISDRDNSPLHF. The CDR3 region has the DNA TGTGCCATCAGTGACAGGGATAATTCACCCCTCCACTTT.

The chain joins TRBV12-3 or TRBV12-4 to TRBJ2-5; TRBD1 aligns across 7 bases. V lost 8 bases and J lost 2; bases outside the gene matches: 11. CDR3 size: 15 residues. The DNA for the CDR3 is TGTGCCAGCGGCCTTGCTCGACAGGGTCAAGAGACCCAGTACTTC. Its translation is CASGLARQGQETQYF.

The chain has TRBV7-3 and TRBJ2-2; possible D gene TRBD2, 6 bases. V lost 5 bases and J 3 bases, leaving 7 bases between the germline ends. Looked up from germline, CDR1 is SGHTA and CDR2 is FQGTGA. The CDR3 is made up of 13 amino acids. The CDR3 reads CASSRDYTGELFF. The CDR3 DNA reads as TGTGCCAGCAGCCGGGACTACACCGGGGAGCTGTTTTTT.

The gene calls are TRBV20-1 and TRBJ1-2; D might be TRBD1 (5 bases). Germline V CDR1 and CDR2: DFQATT, SNEGSKA (reference sequence). V dropped 3 bases and J dropped 2 bases, with 10 bases sitting between them. The CDR3 is made up of 13 amino acids. CDR3 in amino acids: CSASSRGNYGYTF. For the CDR3, the DNA is TGCAGTGCTAGTTCACGGGGGAACTATGGCTACACCTTC.

This rearrangement joins TRBV29-1 to TRBJ1-1, with a possible D match to TRBD1 (6 bases). Germline-derived CDR1 and CDR2 are SQVTM and ANQGSEA. The V end was cut by 8 bases, the J end by 1 base, with 14 bases between. The CDR3 runs 13 residues. The CDR3 nucleotides are TGCAGCATTTTCCGGGACAAGAACACTGAAGCTTTCTTT. Residues: CSIFRDKNTEAFF.

This clonotype was detected a few times. The chain joins TRBV6-4 to TRBJ2-3, with TRBD1 identical over 12 bases. The CDR3 sequence is 15 residues long. Trimming removed 2 bases from V and 4 bases from J; junction bases left unmatched: 1. The germline V gene encodes CDR1 MRHNA and CDR2 SNTAGT. Written as DNA, the CDR3 is TGTGCCAGCAGTGACGGGACAGGGGGCGCAGATACGCAGTATTTT. Translating gives CASSDGTGGADTQYF.

CDR3: CASSYRGNNEQFF. For the CDR3, the DNA is TGTGCCAGCAGTTACAGGGGGAACAATGAGCAGTTCTTC. The rearrangement uses TRBV12-3 or TRBV12-4 and TRBJ2-1; TRBD1 aligns across 8 bases. The CDR3 length is 13 residues. Unmatched junction bases numbered 1, after V lost 4 bases and J lost 5 bases.

The chain uses TRBV20-1 and TRBJ1-1; TRBD1 might be the D (5 bases). Germline V lookup: CDR1 DFQATT, CDR2 SNEGSKA (reference sequence). The V and J ends lost 0 bases and 5 bases respectively, with 16 bases between them. CDR3 size: 15 residues. CDR3 nucleotide sequence: TGCAGTGCTAGAGATGTACTGGGGGGAGCAACTGAAGCTTTCTTT. The encoded protein is CSARDVLGGATEAFF.

A few counts support this clonotype. The CDR3 DNA reads as TGTGCCACCAGCAGAGATAGAGGTCCGGCTAGCGGGAGCTCCTACGAGCAGTACTTC. Its translation: CATSRDRGPASGSSYEQYF. The chain has TRBV15 and TRBJ2-7, with 10 bases identical to TRBD2. This CDR3 contains 19 residues. Germline CDR1 LNHNV, CDR2 YYDKDF (reference sequence). V gave up 0 bases and J gave up 0 bases; unmatched junction bases: 11.

The chain links TRBV20-1 to TRBJ1-4; no reliable D call. Germline V gives CDR1 DFQATT, CDR2 SNEGSKA (reference sequence). This CDR3 has 14 residues. V was pared by 2 bases and J by 3 bases, with 10 bases between. CDR3 nucleotides: TGCAGTGCTAGAAGTGGTCAGCCTAATGAAAAACTGTTTTTT. It codes for CSARSGQPNEKLFF.

J is TRBJ2-2 and V is TRBV11-3; possibly TRBD2 for D (6 bases). CDR1 is SGHNT and CDR2 is YENEEA in the germline V gene. V was pared by 5 bases and J by 3 bases, with 22 bases between. The CDR3 is 18 residues long. CDR3 loop: CASSPPWDSLPDTGELFF. CDR3 coding DNA: TGTGCCAGCAGCCCGCCATGGGACTCCCTTCCCGACACCGGGGAGCTGTTTTTT.

This sequence joins TRBV20-1 and TRBJ2-3, with 9 bases identical to TRBD1. Germline V CDR1 and CDR2: DFQATT, SNEGSKA (reference sequence). J was trimmed by 6 bases and V by 6 bases; bases with no gene match: 13. This CDR3 is built from 15 residues. The CDR3 nucleotides are TGCAGTGCACACGACCGGGACAGGGTCAAGGATACGCAGTATTTT. Translated: CSAHDRDRVKDTQYF.

The chain couples TRBV20-1 to TRBJ2-7, with 10 bases aligning to TRBD2. Trimming at V came to 7 bases and at J to 1 base, leaving 13 bases not matched to a gene. CDR1 DFQATT and CDR2 SNEGSKA come from the germline V gene (reference sequence). The CDR3 sequence is 16 residues long. CDR3 DNA sequence: TGCAGTGTCCCGCCCCCCACAGCGGGAGGGTCCTACGAGCAGTACTTC. It codes for CSVPPPTAGGSYEQYF.

This chain joins TRBV10-3 and TRBJ1-6; D perhaps matches TRBD1 (6 bases). V lost 2 bases to trimming and J lost 7 bases, with 12 bases between them. Germline assignment: CDR1 ENHRY and CDR2 SYGVKD. The CDR3 loop spans 15 amino acids. CDR3 protein: CAISEQQGRNSPLHF. The CDR3 DNA follows: TGTGCCATCAGTGAGCAACAGGGAAGAAATTCACCCCTCCACTTT.

In this sample, this clonotype turned up a few times. This chain links TRBV7-2 with TRBJ1-5; 9 nucleotides line up with TRBD1. With 5 bases clipped from V and 3 bases from J, the junction kept 5 bases outside the gene matches. The CDR3 length is 15 residues. Looked up from germline, CDR1 is SGHTA and CDR2 is FQGNSA. The CDR3: CASSLQGAINQPQHF. Here the CDR3 DNA reads TGTGCCAGCAGCCTACAGGGGGCCATCAATCAGCCCCAGCATTTT. Complete variable domain (other parts from reference TRBV7-2 and TRBJ1-5): GAGVSQSPSNKVTEKGKDVELRCDPISGHTALYWYRQSLGQGLEFLIYFQGNSAPDKSGLPSDRFSAERTGGSVSTLTIQRTQQEDSAVYLCASSLQGAINQPQHFGDGTRLSIL.

CDR3 region: CSARLNEQFF. In nucleotides, the CDR3 is TGCAGTGCTCGCCTGAATGAGCAGTTCTTC. This chain uses TRBV20-1 with TRBJ2-1; D not resolved. The CDR3 totals 10 residues. Germline values: CDR1 DFQATT, CDR2 SNEGSKA (reference sequence). V was cut by 5 bases and J by 7 bases, with 6 bases left in between.

A word on this clonotype: Relative to the germline gene, one junction end is altered; a read error may explain this. The V and J genes are TRBV7-2 and TRBJ1-2; 7 bases are a match to TRBD1. CDR3 length: 14 amino acids. CDR1 and CDR2 (germline): SGHTA, FQGNSA. The CDR3, as DNA: TGTGCCAGCAGCCTCCACCGGGACAGCTATGGCCACACCTTC. It specifies CASSLHRDSYGHTF.

V gene TRBV6-5 combines with J gene TRBJ2-7; 7 nucleotides agree with TRBD2. V shed 1 base, J shed 3 bases, and the junction held 6 bases outside the gene matches. Germline assignment: CDR1 MNHEY and CDR2 SVGAGI. The CDR3 is 15 amino acids. This CDR3 is CASSYWSSGHYEQYF. Here the CDR3 DNA reads TGTGCCAGCAGTTACTGGTCTAGCGGACACTACGAGCAGTACTTC.

This clonotype was picked up a small number of times. The gene calls are TRBV10-1 and TRBJ1-1; D ambiguous. Germline V lookup: CDR1 WNHNN, CDR2 SYGVQD (reference sequence). V was pared by 3 bases and J by 8 bases, with 13 bases between. CDR3 length equals 13 residues. The CDR3 coding sequence is TGCGCCAGCAGTGAAAATATGGGCCGCGAAGCTTTCTTT. It is translated as CASSENMGREAFF.

This rearrangement joins TRBV20-1 to TRBJ1-1; D call uncertain. The V gene's germline CDR1 is DFQATT and CDR2 SNEGSKA (reference sequence). Deletions cut 0 bases from V and 2 bases from J, with 10 bases between. The CDR3 totals 14 residues. CDR3 nucleotides: TGCAGTGCTAGAGATAAGCGGGAAAACACTGAAGCTTTCTTT. The encoded protein is CSARDKRENTEAFF.

The gene calls are TRBV20-1 and TRBJ2-3; TRBD2 matches 8 bases. Per the germline V gene, CDR1 is DFQATT and CDR2 is SNEGSKA (reference sequence). The CDR3 sequence is 17 residues long. With V trimmed by 3 bases and J by 2 bases, 13 bases remained unmatched. CDR3 sequence (DNA): TGCAGTGCTAGCTGGCCTAGCGGGTTGTCGTACACAGATACGCAGTATTTT. It specifies CSASWPSGLSYTDTQYF.

This clonotype was recorded only once. Germline and junction disagree at one end, which may indicate a read error. This chain uses TRBV18 with TRBJ2-2; the D gene is possibly TRBD2 (5 bases). The germline CDR1 and CDR2 sequences are KGHSH and LQKENI. The CDR3 is 15 residues long. DNA of the CDR3: TGTGCCAGCTCACCGACTCAAGTCCGCACCGGGGAGCGGTTTTTT. Translation: CASSPTQVRTGERFF.

By sample fraction, this clonotype is hyperexpanded. The chain couples TRBV20-1 to TRBJ2-7; 8 nucleotides agree with TRBD1. The CDR3 runs 12 residues. Germline V gene sequence: CDR1 DFQATT, CDR2 SNEGSKA (reference sequence). Germline trimming cut 5 bases from V and 4 bases from J; bases unmatched to any gene: 4. CDR3 sequence (DNA): TGCAGTGCTCCTCGACAGGGGTACGAGCAGTACTTC. As protein: CSAPRQGYEQYF.

The chain employs TRBV19 and TRBJ1-2; D is perhaps TRBD1 (5 bases). Trimming took off 4 bases at V and 3 bases at J, with 15 bases between the two ends. The CDR3 is 15 residues long. The germline gives CDR1 LNHDA, CDR2 SQIVND (reference sequence). This CDR3 reads CASSTGSAGDYGYTF. For the CDR3, the DNA is TGTGCCAGTAGTACTGGGTCCGCGGGGGACTATGGCTACACCTTC.

This chain joins TRBV20-1 and TRBJ2-3; either TRBD1 or TRBD2 may supply D (5 bases each). The germline V and J ends were trimmed by 6 bases and 4 bases, with 26 bases remaining between them. The CDR3 contains 17 residues. The germline V gene has CDR1 DFQATT and CDR2 SNEGSKA (reference sequence). In DNA, the CDR3 is TGCAGTGCGGAACGTCAGAGGGGTCTACAGGAGGCAGATACGCAGTATTTT. This translates into CSAERQRGLQEADTQYF.

This chain joins TRBV30 and TRBJ2-7; D is possibly TRBD1 or TRBD2 (6 bases each). V lost 8 bases and J lost 0, with 14 bases in between. Germline lookup yields CDR1 GTSNPN and CDR2 SVGIG (reference sequence). CDR3 size: 13 residues. The CDR3 sequence: CAAGHRASYEQYF. For the CDR3, the DNA is TGTGCCGCGGGGCACAGGGCCTCCTACGAGCAGTACTTC.

This clonotype came up a few times. This chain links TRBV6-5 with TRBJ1-5; TRBD1 is a possible D gene (5 bases). V gave up 3 bases and J gave up 2 bases, with 17 bases separating them. Per the germline V gene, CDR1 is MNHEY and CDR2 is SVGAGI. The CDR3 contains 17 residues. The CDR3 nucleotides read TGTGCCAGCAGTTATTTTGATGGGGGAGAGGGCAATCAGCCCCAGCATTTT. It is translated as CASSYFDGGEGNQPQHF.